The 7 T cell receptor beta chains presented below share a single source sample, sequenced in a study of blood T cell repertoires in COVID-19. The repertoire was sequenced with immunoSEQ multiplex PCR; TCRdb's copy has only in-frame clones and lacks some. The table lists some 500,000 clones, roughly nine tenths of them singletons. Sequenced material: peripheral blood. These TCRs come from a woman aged 50 to 60 with COVID-19, enrolled during active disease.

This clone was counted once. The chain carries TRBV7-8 and TRBJ2-1; tentatively, D is TRBD2 (6 bases). V was cut by 5 bases and J by 8 bases, with 13 bases left in between. The germline gives CDR1 SGHVS, CDR2 FQNEAQ. The CDR3 contains 13 residues. CDR3 bases: TGTGCCAGCAGCCCCATGAGGAGGGATGAGCAGTTCTTC. It encodes CASSPMRRDEQFF.

The V and J genes are TRBV28 and TRBJ1-2, with D hard to call. This CDR3 is 12 amino acids long. V was trimmed by 3 bases and J by 7 bases, leaving 9 bases between them. Looked up from germline, CDR1 is MDHEN and CDR2 is SYDVKM. CDR3 sequence: CASSLFSGGYTF. In DNA, the CDR3 is TGTGCCAGCAGTTTGTTTAGTGGTGGCTACACCTTC.

DNA for the CDR3: TGTGCCAGTAGTCCGGGACAGGGGGCGAATCAGCCCCAGCATTTT. It yields the protein CASSPGQGANQPQHF. V gene TRBV19 combines with J gene TRBJ1-5; 12 nucleotides align to TRBD1. Germline lookup yields CDR1 LNHDA and CDR2 SQIVND (reference sequence). Trimming took 5 bases from V and 4 from J; bases not matched to a gene: 3. The CDR3 spans 15 residues.

Only a few counts were recorded for this clone. V is TRBV5-6 and J is TRBJ1-1; D possibly corresponds to TRBD1 (6 bases). The CDR3 extends over 16 amino acids. In germline, CDR1 is SGHDT, CDR2 YYEEEE. V was shortened by 5 bases and J by 1 base, with 18 bases between the two germline ends. The CDR3: CASRPLSNRANTEAFF. In DNA form, the CDR3 reads TGTGCCAGCAGGCCCCTCTCGAACAGGGCGAACACTGAAGCTTTCTTT.

This clone was picked up a small number of times. The chain recombines TRBV3-1 (or the pseudogene TRBV3-2) with TRBJ1-5; D is uncertain. Germline CDR1 LGHDT, CDR2 YNNKEL (reference sequence). V lost 0 bases to trimming and J lost 8 bases, with 8 bases between them. This CDR3 is built from 13 residues. The DNA of the CDR3 is TGTGCCAGCAGCCAAGATAGGCGGAAGCCCCAGCATTTT. This gives the protein CASSQDRRKPQHF.

The chain links TRBV5-1 to TRBJ1-4; TRBD1 matches at 9 bases. This CDR3 spans 15 amino acids. Trimming took 4 bases from V and 8 from J; bases not matched to a gene: 9. Germline CDR1 SGHRS, CDR2 YFSETQ. In DNA, the CDR3 is TGCGCCAGCAGCCCCAACAGGGGGCGCGGGGAAAAACTGTTTTTT. The encoded protein is CASSPNRGRGEKLFF.

The chain uses TRBV10-2 and TRBJ2-7; 14 bases agree with TRBD2. V shed 8 bases, J shed 0 bases, and the junction held 3 bases outside the gene matches. CDR3 size: 15 residues. From germline, CDR1 is WSHSY and CDR2 SAAADI. CDR3 sequence (DNA): TGCGCCAGCCGACTAGCGGGGGGGAGCTCCTACGAGCAGTACTTC. Translated, it gives CASRLAGGSSYEQYF.